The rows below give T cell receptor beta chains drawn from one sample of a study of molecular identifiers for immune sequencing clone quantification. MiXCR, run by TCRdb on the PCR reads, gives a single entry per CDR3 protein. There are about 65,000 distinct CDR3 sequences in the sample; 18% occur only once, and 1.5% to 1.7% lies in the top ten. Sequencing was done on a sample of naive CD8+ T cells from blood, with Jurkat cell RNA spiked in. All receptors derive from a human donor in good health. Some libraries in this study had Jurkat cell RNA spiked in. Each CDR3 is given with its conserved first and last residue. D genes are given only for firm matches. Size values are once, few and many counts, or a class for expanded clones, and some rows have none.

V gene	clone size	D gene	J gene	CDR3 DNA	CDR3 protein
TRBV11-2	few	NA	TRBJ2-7	TGTGCCGGCAGCTTAGATTGGGGAACGCAGGGCCGGCACGAGCAGTACTTC	CAGSLDWGTQGRHEQYF
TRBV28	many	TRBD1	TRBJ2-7	TGTGCCAGCAGCCTGCTCCGGGACAGCTCCTACGAGCAGTACTTC	CASSLLRDSSYEQYF
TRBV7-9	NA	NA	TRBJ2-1	TGTGCCAGCCGGACCATACCAACCAATGAGCAGTTCTTC	CASRTIPTNEQFF
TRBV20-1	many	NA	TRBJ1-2	TGCAGTGCTAGGAAACTAGGAGTGGATGGCTACACCTTC	CSARKLGVDGYTF
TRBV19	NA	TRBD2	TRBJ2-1	TGTGCCAGTAGTCTCAATCCGGGACTAGCGGGAGGGCCTTACAATGAGCAGTTCTTC	CASSLNPGLAGGPYNEQFF
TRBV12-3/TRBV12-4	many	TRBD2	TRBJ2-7	TGTGCCAGCAGTTTATCGGGAGGATTCTACGAGCAGTACTTC	CASSLSGGFYEQYF
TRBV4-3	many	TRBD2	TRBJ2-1	TGCGCCAGCAGCCAAGAAGAGCCTAGCGGTGCTGGCAATGAGCAGTTCTTC	CASSQEEPSGAGNEQFF
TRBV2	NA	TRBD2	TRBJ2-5	TGTGCCAGCCTTAAACTAGCGACAGAGGCCCAGTACTTC	CASLKLATEAQYF
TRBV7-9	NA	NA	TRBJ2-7	TGTGCCAGCAGCTTAGTGTCCGGGTCCTACGAGCAGTACTTC	CASSLVSGSYEQYF
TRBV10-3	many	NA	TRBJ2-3	TGTGCCATCAGTGAGTCGCTAGCAGCCCCATCAAATACGCAGTATTTT	CAISESLAAPSNTQYF
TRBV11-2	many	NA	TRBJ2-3	TGTGCCAGCAGCTCGCTTCCGGGCCCCACAGATACGCAGTATTTT	CASSSLPGPTDTQYF
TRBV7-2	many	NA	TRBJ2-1	TGTGCCAGCAGCTTTTCACGGGAGCCGTACAATGAGCAGTTCTTC	CASSFSREPYNEQFF
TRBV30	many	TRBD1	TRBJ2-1	TGTGCCTGGAGTCCAGGGGGCAGCTCCTACAATGAGCAGTTCTTC	CAWSPGGSSYNEQFF
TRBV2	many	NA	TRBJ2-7	TGTGCCAGCAGTTTCCGGGACATGAGAGAGCAGTACTTC	CASSFRDMREQYF
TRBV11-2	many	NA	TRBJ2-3	TGTGCCAGCAGCGCCGACCCCCGGGACCTATACACAGATACGCAGTATTTT	CASSADPRDLYTDTQYF
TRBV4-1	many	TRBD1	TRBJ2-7	TGCGCCAGCAGCCCGAGGGACAGGGGGCCCTACGAGCAGTACTTC	CASSPRDRGPYEQYF
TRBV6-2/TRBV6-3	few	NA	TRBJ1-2	TGTGCCAGCAGTCCCGCGTATGGCTACACCTTC	CASSPAYGYTF